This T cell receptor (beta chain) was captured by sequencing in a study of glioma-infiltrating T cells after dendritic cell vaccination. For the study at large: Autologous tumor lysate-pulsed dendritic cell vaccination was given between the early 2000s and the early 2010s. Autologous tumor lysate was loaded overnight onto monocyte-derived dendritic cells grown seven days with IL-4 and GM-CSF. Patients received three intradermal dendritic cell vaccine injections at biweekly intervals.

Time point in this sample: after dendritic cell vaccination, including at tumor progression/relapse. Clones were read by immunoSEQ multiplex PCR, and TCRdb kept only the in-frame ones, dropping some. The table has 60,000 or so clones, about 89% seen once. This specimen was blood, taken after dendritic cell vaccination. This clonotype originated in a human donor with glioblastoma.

The CDR3 DNA sequence: TGTGCCAGCAGCATTTCCAGAGGGAACACTGAAGCTTTCTTT. Protein sequence: CASSISRGNTEAFF. V gene TRBV7-9 combines with J gene TRBJ1-1; no definite D call. In germline, CDR1 is SEHNR, CDR2 FQNEAQ (reference sequence). V was clipped by 5 bases and J by 1 base, with 11 bases between them. The CDR3 sequence is 14 residues long.